This T cell receptor beta chain came from a study of blood T cell repertoires in COVID-19. In the authors' workflow: The assay estimated nucleated cells by amplifying reference gene primers. The repertoire was sequenced with immunoSEQ multiplex PCR; TCRdb's copy has only in-frame clones and lacks some. That table furnishes V, J and clone size, whereas the DNA furnished D and trimming. The data hold 150,000 to 200,000 clones, with 85% to 90% observed a single time. Germline CDR1 is MNHEY and CDR2 is SVGAGI. Trimming took 6 bases from V and 8 from J, leaving 16 bases between them. This CDR3 comprises 13 residues. This clone has just one count.

The chain links TRBV6-5 to TRBJ1-2, with D tentatively TRBD1 (5 bases). This clonotype was sampled from an elderly woman in a cohort sampled during active or convalescent COVID-19. Sequencing was performed on peripheral blood. CDR3 DNA sequence: TGTGCCAGCAGGAAGACAGCCGCCGAGGGCTACACCTTC. It yields the protein CASRKTAAEGYTF.